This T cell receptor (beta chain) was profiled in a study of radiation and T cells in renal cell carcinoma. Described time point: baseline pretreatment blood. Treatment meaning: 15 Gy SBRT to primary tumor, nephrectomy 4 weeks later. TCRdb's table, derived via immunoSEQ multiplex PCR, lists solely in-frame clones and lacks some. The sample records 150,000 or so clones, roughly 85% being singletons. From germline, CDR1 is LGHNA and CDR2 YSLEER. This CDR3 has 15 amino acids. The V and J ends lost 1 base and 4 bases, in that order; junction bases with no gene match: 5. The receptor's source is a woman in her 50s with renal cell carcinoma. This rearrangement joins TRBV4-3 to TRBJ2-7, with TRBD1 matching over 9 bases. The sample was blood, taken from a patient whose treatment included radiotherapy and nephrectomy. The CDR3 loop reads CASSQGTGDTYEQYF. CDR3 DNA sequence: TGCGCCAGCAGCCAAGGGACAGGGGATACATACGAGCAGTACTTC.